The following is a T cell receptor (beta chain) sequence with its context. Antigen: not known. These data belong to a study of cytomegalovirus exposure and HLA in healthy donors. Study in general: Among the roughly 370 genotyped donors, 70% to 85% were placed in the Caucasian-associated ancestry cluster.

Researchers ran the PCR with 60 Vbeta and 13 Jbeta primers. Repertoires were generated with immunoSEQ multiplex PCR, while TCRdb's copy carries only in-frame clones and drops some. The data show 75,000 to 100,000 clones, roughly 78% seen once. The germline CDR1 and CDR2 sequences are LNHDA and SQIVND (reference sequence). Trimming removed 5 bases at V and 0 bases at J, with 14 bases between. The CDR3 contains 16 residues. General observations from the study: Within an earlier analysis, most TCR beta V segments proved productive either about 87% or about 30% of the time.

This chain uses TRBV19 with TRBJ1-5; unclear D gene. Sample: PBMCs. The source is a man younger than 40 in good health and CMV-seronegative. CDR3 nucleotide sequence: TGTGCCAGTAGTCCAAGGGAGGAGTATAGCAATCAGCCCCAGCATTTT. Amino acids: CASSPREEYSNQPQHF.